The TCR beta chain described here comes from a study of cytomegalovirus exposure and HLA in healthy donors. The PCR contained 60 Vbeta and 13 Jbeta primers. Some clones are missing from TCRdb's copy, which holds only in-frame ones; the method was immunoSEQ multiplex PCR. The sample lists about 220,000 clones; around 79% were seen once. Study outcomes and limitations: TCR beta chains numbering more than 150 were designated cytomegalovirus-associated. Later analysis associated a missense DCLRE1C variant with TCR beta V- and J-gene trimming.

As concerns this clone: The target antigen is unknown.

CDR3 length equals 14 residues. The trim removed 4 bases at V and 7 bases at J, leaving 3 bases unmatched. Germline V gene sequence: CDR1 SGHNT, CDR2 YENEEA. This sequence originates from a male donor in good health and CMV-seronegative. Source material: PBMCs. The V gene is TRBV11-3, the J gene TRBJ1-6; 8 nucleotides line up with TRBD1. CDR3 DNA sequence: TGTGCCAGCAGCTCGGGACAGGTGAATTCACCCCTCCACTTT. Its protein product is CASSSGQVNSPLHF. The full variable domain, in which reference TRBV11-3 and TRBJ1-6 provide the parts outside the CDR3, is EAGVVQSPRYKIIEKKQPVAFWCNPISGHNTLYWYLQNLGQGPELLIRYENEEAVDDSQLPKDRFSAERLKGVDSTLKIQPAELGDSAVYLCASSSGQVNSPLHFGNGTRLTVT.